The clone carrying this TCR beta chain was seen many times. Its specificity is unknown. Using a J-beta primer mix together with a sample-barcoded 5' primer, a second PCR was run for roughly 7 to 12 cycles. TCRdb recomputed calls from the 5' RACE reads with MiXCR, one row per CDR3 protein. The sample contains around 670,000 distinct CDR3 sequences, approximately 30% of which appear only once. This specimen comes from a study of blood T cells in healthy people across ages. General study findings and limits: Donors of long life had a larger count of naive CD4+ cells and greater diversity than aged donors.

J was trimmed by 2 bases and V by 4 bases; bases with no gene match: 9. Per germline, CDR1 SGHRS and CDR2 YFSETQ. The CDR3 is made up of 15 amino acids. The receptor was derived from an elderly woman in good health. This rearrangement joins TRBV5-1 to TRBJ2-7; 7 nucleotides match TRBD2. Source material: blood. This CDR3 reads CASSLGGGSTYEQYF. The CDR3 DNA sequence: TGCGCCAGCAGCCTGGGGGGGGGGTCGACCTACGAGCAGTACTTC.